The 16 T cell receptor beta chains presented below share a single source sample, sequenced in a study of blood T cells in healthy people across ages. Using a J-beta primer mix together with a sample-barcoded 5' primer, a second PCR was run for roughly 7 to 11 cycles. TCRdb reanalysed the 5' RACE reads using MiXCR and keeps one entry per CDR3 protein. Of more than 900,000 distinct CDR3 sequences in the sample, about 23% were seen once. This same sample was also part of a study on T cells of mothers and their children.

Sequencing input: blood. The receptors were gathered from a girl aged 2 to 9 in good health.

In regard to this clonotype: At one end the junction does not follow the germline gene, possibly because of a read error. The V and J genes are TRBV7-7 and TRBJ2-2; D uncertain. The germline V gene encodes CDR1 SSHAT and CDR2 FNYEAQ (reference sequence). The CDR3 runs to 14 residues. The CDR3 loop is CASSFDINTGELFF. The CDR3 bases are TGTGCTAGCAGCTTTGACATAAACACCGGGGAGCTGTTTTTT.

The chain recombines TRBV4-2 with TRBJ2-6, with D tentatively TRBD2 (6 bases). Germline V CDR1 and CDR2: LGHNA, YNFKEQ. V lost 0 bases and J lost 0, with 15 bases in between. CDR3 length equals 19 residues. The CDR3 DNA sequence: TGTGCCAGCAGCCAAGAGCCACTAGCTGGGCTCTCTGGGGCCAACGTCCTGACTTTC. It yields the protein CASSQEPLAGLSGANVLTF.

CDR3 residues: CASSPGLWLGETQYF. The CDR3 coding sequence is TGTGCCAGCAGCCCCGGTTTGTGGCTTGGAGAGACCCAGTACTTC. The chain employs TRBV7-2 and TRBJ2-5; D is undetermined. The germline CDR1 and CDR2 sequences are SGHTA and FQGNSA. This CDR3 has 15 residues. V lost 5 bases and J lost 4, with 17 bases in between.

This clonotype has more than one count but fewer than ten. The gene calls are TRBV7-9 and TRBJ2-7, with D possibly called TRBD1 or TRBD2 (5 bases each). The V end lost 5 bases, the J end lost 3 bases, and 17 bases lay between the germline ends. The germline CDR1 and CDR2 sequences are SEHNR and FQNEAQ (reference sequence). The CDR3 extends over 15 amino acids. The chain's CDR3 is CASSPSTGRLYEQYF. Here the CDR3 DNA reads TGTGCCAGCAGCCCAAGTACGGGACGGCTCTACGAGCAGTACTTC.

This clonotype has just one count. The chain couples TRBV29-1 to TRBJ1-1, with no clear D. Looked up from germline, CDR1 is SQVTM and CDR2 is ANQGSEA. There are 12 residues in the CDR3. Trimming removed 5 bases at V and 7 bases at J, with 14 bases between. The CDR3 coding sequence is TGCAGCGTTAAACTTGCTGGCAGTGAAGCTTTCTTT. Translation gives CSVKLAGSEAFF. Looking up the rest from reference TRBV29-1 and TRBJ1-1 gives the full variable domain: SAVISQKPSRDICQRGTSLTIQCQVDSQVTMMFWYRQQPGQSLTLIATANQGSEATYESGFVIDKFPISRPNLTFSTLTVSNMSPEDSSIYLCSVKLAGSEAFFGQGTRLTVV.

The gene calls are TRBV11-2 and TRBJ2-4; 9 positions agree with TRBD1. This CDR3 has 13 residues. V was pared by 4 bases and J by 6 bases, with 1 base of the junction left unmatched. Germline lookup yields CDR1 SGHAT and CDR2 FQNNGV. The CDR3, as DNA: TGTGCCAGCAGCTGGGACAGGGCAAACATTCAGTACTTC. It encodes CASSWDRANIQYF.

V is TRBV27 and J is TRBJ2-1; maybe TRBD2 (5 bases). The CDR3 has 14 amino acids. Trimming removed 6 bases at V and 7 bases at J, with 16 bases between. Germline values: CDR1 MNHEY, CDR2 SMNVEV (reference sequence). The CDR3 loop reads CASSTSRAWNEQFF. CDR3 coding DNA: TGTGCCAGCAGCACTAGTCGGGCCTGGAATGAGCAGTTCTTC.

The chain combines TRBV4-3 with TRBJ2-5, with a weak D call TRBD1 (5 bases). V lost 1 base to trimming and J lost 4 bases, with 16 bases between them. The germline V gene encodes CDR1 LGHNA and CDR2 YSLEER. The CDR3 is 16 residues long. CDR3 residues: CASSQAWGSYGETQYF. The DNA for the CDR3 is TGCGCCAGCAGCCAAGCATGGGGCAGCTATGGAGAGACCCAGTACTTC.

This clonotype has only a few counts. The chain joins TRBV12-5 to TRBJ1-2; D is unresolved. The germline CDR1 and CDR2 sequences are LGHNT and FRNRAP. The CDR3 runs to 12 residues. Deletions cut 1 base from V and 5 bases from J, with 5 bases between. CDR3 region: CASGLDLYGYTF. CDR3 bases: TGTGCTAGTGGTTTGGACTTATATGGCTACACCTTC.

The table lists this clonotype with a few counts. V usage is TRBV20-1 and J usage is TRBJ2-3; 12 bases are shared with TRBD2. Per germline, CDR1 DFQATT and CDR2 SNEGSKA (reference sequence). J gave up 4 bases and V 5 bases, and 4 bases lay outside the gene matches. The CDR3 loop spans 14 amino acids. CDR3 residues: CSAAGTSGSDTQYF. CDR3 DNA: TGCAGTGCTGCAGGGACTAGCGGGTCAGATACGCAGTATTTT.

In nucleotides, the CDR3 is TGCGCCAGCAGCCAAGTCCCCAGTCTGGAGACCCAGTACTTC. Protein product: CASSQVPSLETQYF. The rearrangement links TRBV4-1 to TRBJ2-5; D unresolved. Germline V lookup: CDR1 MGHRA, CDR2 YSYEKL. Trimming took 1 base from V and 5 from J, leaving 11 bases between them. This CDR3 spans 14 amino acids.

This clonotype was seen more than once but under ten times. The chain combines TRBV15 with TRBJ1-2; TRBD1 is a possible D gene (6 bases). This CDR3 has 16 residues. V was pared by 0 bases and J by 1 base, with 12 bases between. Germline values: CDR1 LNHNV, CDR2 YYDKDF (reference sequence). The CDR3 is CATSRDRGTFNYGYTF. In nucleotides, the CDR3 is TGTGCCACCAGCAGAGATAGGGGGACATTTAACTATGGCTACACCTTC.

J is TRBJ2-5 and V is TRBV7-2; 11 bases align to TRBD2. CDR1 is SGHTA, CDR2 FQGNSA, per germline. The CDR3 has 16 residues. V lost 5 bases to trimming and J lost 4 bases; unmatched junction nucleotides: 9. CDR3 protein: CASSRKLAGVGETQYF. CDR3 nucleotides: TGTGCCAGCAGCCGAAAACTAGCGGGGGTAGGAGAGACCCAGTACTTC.

This clonotype was observed a few times. J is TRBJ2-7 and V is TRBV5-4; D is undetermined. V lost 0 bases and J lost 5, with 12 bases in between. The CDR3 extends over 14 amino acids. Germline loops: CDR1 SGHNT, CDR2 YYREEE (reference sequence). The CDR3 DNA sequence: TGTGCCAGCAGCTTGGTGGAAGGTGGGAACGAGCAGTACTTC. As protein: CASSLVEGGNEQYF.

On this clonotype itself: As the CDR3 is not closed by the conserved phenylalanine or tryptophan, this likely results from a read error. This chain joins TRBV20-1 and TRBJ2-5; 7 nucleotides match TRBD2. With V trimmed by 5 bases and J by 3 bases, 12 bases remained unmatched. CDR1 DFQATT and CDR2 SNEGSKA come from the germline V gene (reference sequence). This CDR3 is 15 amino acids long. In nucleotides, the CDR3 is TGCAGTGCTGGGGGGGGTCTAGGGGAGGAAGAGACCCAGTACCTC. This sequence encodes CSAGGGLGEEETQYL.

The chain employs TRBV27 and TRBJ1-1; D possibly corresponds to TRBD1 (5 bases). Germline values: CDR1 MNHEY, CDR2 SMNVEV (reference sequence). Deletions cut 4 bases from V and 7 bases from J, with 13 bases between. This CDR3 comprises 13 residues. The CDR3 protein is CASSSLPGDEAFF. CDR3 sequence (DNA): TGTGCCAGCAGTTCACTCCCGGGGGATGAAGCTTTCTTT.